Presented here are 27 T cell receptor beta chains from one specimen sequenced in a study of shared clonotypes between healthy human individuals. Using immunoSEQ multiplex PCR, the repertoire was profiled, and TCRdb retains in-frame clones only, with some absent. The table includes 1,400,000 or so clones, approximately 98.5% detected once. The sequenced sample consisted of naive CD4+ T cells sorted from blood. The subset is: CD45RA+ positively selected. All receptors come from a man aged 25-40 years in good health.

The chain joins TRBV6-6 to TRBJ2-7; D gene unclear. The length of the CDR3 is 13 residues. The germline V and J ends were trimmed by 0 bases and 5 bases, with 8 bases remaining between them. Germline values: CDR1 MNHNY, CDR2 SVGAGI (reference sequence). The CDR3 coding sequence is TGTGCCAGCAGTTACTCGCGAGCCCACGAGCAGTACTTC. It codes for CASSYSRAHEQYF.

The chain uses TRBV5-1 and TRBJ2-1; 8 bases are shared with TRBD2. Germline CDR1 is SGHRS and CDR2 is YFSETQ. This CDR3 contains 16 residues. V lost 3 bases and J lost 7; bases outside the gene matches: 12. The CDR3 nucleotides read TGCGCCAGCAGCTCCCCGGGACTAGAGGGCCATAATGAGCAGTTCTTC. This codes for CASSSPGLEGHNEQFF.

The chain has TRBV10-3 and TRBJ2-7, with a possible D match to TRBD1 (5 bases). This CDR3 has 15 residues. Germline V gives CDR1 ENHRY, CDR2 SYGVKD. Trimming stripped 2 bases from V and 0 bases from J, with 11 bases between. The CDR3 protein is CAISEQGSSSYEQYF. CDR3 DNA: TGTGCCATCAGTGAGCAGGGATCGTCCTCCTACGAGCAGTACTTC.

The rearrangement uses TRBV6-5 and TRBJ1-4, with D possibly being TRBD1 (5 bases). V was cut by 5 bases and J by 4 bases, with 14 bases left in between. Germline V CDR1 and CDR2: MNHEY, SVGAGI. The CDR3 covers 15 residues. The DNA of the CDR3 is TGTGCCAGCAGTGGGCTGGTCGGGGGTAATGAAAAACTGTTTTTT. Amino acids: CASSGLVGGNEKLFF.

This clone was recorded once. The V gene is TRBV6-5, the J gene TRBJ2-7, with D hard to call. This CDR3 region has 13 residues. Trimming took off 8 bases at V and 2 bases at J, with 13 bases between the two ends. Looked up from germline, CDR1 is MNHEY and CDR2 is SVGAGI. CDR3 in DNA: TGTGCCAGCCGTTCGACTTCTCCCTACGAGCAGTACTTC. Residues: CASRSTSPYEQYF.

J is TRBJ2-5 and V is TRBV15; D might be TRBD2 (5 bases). Trimming left V 5 bases short and J 7 bases short, with 14 bases between. The CDR3 is 13 residues long. Germline V gene lookup returns CDR1 LNHNV and CDR2 YYDKDF (reference sequence). In DNA form, the CDR3 reads TGTGCCACCAGCCGGGCTAGCTCAGGGACCCAGTACTTC. Translating gives CATSRASSGTQYF.

CDR3 DNA: TGCGCCAGCAGCTTGGCCTGGCCGGGCGTTTCTCTCGAGCAGTACTTC. Its protein is CASSLAWPGVSLEQYF. The J gene is TRBJ2-7, the V gene TRBV5-1; D is unclear. V lost 0 bases, J lost 6 bases, and 19 bases lay in between. The CDR3 consists of 16 residues. Looked up from germline, CDR1 is SGHRS and CDR2 is YFSETQ.

Details on this clone: Other nucleotide sequences in the sample specify the same CDR3. The chain has TRBV9 and TRBJ2-7; the D is unclear. The CDR3 is 14 amino acids. V shed 0 bases and J shed 2 bases, with 9 bases lying between them. Germline CDR1 and CDR2: SGDLS and YYNGEE. The CDR3 loop is CASSVEAVPYEQYF. CDR3 in DNA: TGTGCCAGCAGCGTAGAGGCAGTACCCTACGAGCAGTACTTC. Variable domain in full (rest from reference TRBV9 and TRBJ2-7): DSGVTQTPKHLITATGQRVTLRCSPRSGDLSVYWYQQSLDQGLQFLIQYYNGEERAKGNILERFSAQQFPDLHSELNLSSLELGDSALYFCASSVEAVPYEQYFGPGTRLTVT.

J is TRBJ2-7 and V is TRBV2; 7 bases align to TRBD1. The CDR3 has 14 amino acids. Trimming took 8 bases from V and 2 from J; bases not matched to a gene: 9. CDR1 SNHLY and CDR2 FYNNEI come from the germline V gene. The CDR3 reads CASFRGTAAYEQYF. The CDR3 DNA sequence: TGTGCCAGCTTCAGGGGGACGGCGGCCTACGAGCAGTACTTC.

V gene TRBV5-8 combines with J gene TRBJ2-1; D call uncertain. Trimming pared 4 bases from V and 4 bases from J, leaving 15 bases between. The CDR3 runs to 15 residues. Germline V lookup: CDR1 SGHTS, CDR2 YDEGEE. CDR3 residues: CASSKSPPSYNEQFF. As DNA, the CDR3 is TGTGCCAGCAGCAAGAGCCCACCATCATACAATGAGCAGTTCTTC.

This clone was seen once. The chain is built from TRBV18 and TRBJ1-1; D uncertain. The V end lost 1 base, the J end lost 5 bases, and 14 bases lay between the germline ends. The CDR3 covers 15 residues. CDR1 is KGHSH and CDR2 is LQKENI in the germline V gene. The DNA of the CDR3 is TGTGCCAGCTCACCACTCGTAGTGGCAGAGACTGAAGCTTTCTTT. It codes for CASSPLVVAETEAFF. Complete variable domain (other parts from reference TRBV18 and TRBJ1-1): NAGVMQNPRHLVRRRGQEARLRCSPMKGHSHVYWYRQLPEEGLKFMVYLQKENIIDESGMPKERFSAEFPKEGPSILRIQQVVRGDSAAYFCASSPLVVAETEAFFGQGTRLTVV.

The V call is TRBV4-1, the J call TRBJ2-2; the D gene could be TRBD1 or TRBD2 (6 bases each). Trimming pared 3 bases from V and 5 bases from J, leaving 13 bases between. CDR1 and CDR2 (germline): MGHRA, YSYEKL. The CDR3 extends over 15 amino acids. CDR3: CASSHPRGETGELFF. The CDR3 region has the DNA TGCGCCAGCAGCCATCCAAGGGGGGAGACCGGGGAGCTGTTTTTT.

The chain recombines TRBV4-3 with TRBJ2-5; TRBD2 aligns across 10 bases. The CDR3 consists of 15 residues. Germline values: CDR1 LGHNA, CDR2 YSLEER. Trimming at V came to 7 bases and at J to 4 bases, leaving 9 bases not matched to a gene. The chain's CDR3 is CASTMSGRGGETQYF. CDR3 in DNA: TGCGCCAGCACCATGAGCGGGAGGGGGGGAGAGACCCAGTACTTC.

This chain uses TRBV13 with TRBJ2-1; the match to TRBD2 covers 12 bases. Trimming cost V 5 bases and J 9 bases; bases outside gene matches: 14. This CDR3 comprises 17 residues. Germline loops: CDR1 PRHDT, CDR2 FYEKMQ (reference sequence). CDR3 bases: TGTGCCAGCAGCCTCCGACTAGCGGGAGCGGTAGGCGGTGAGCAGTTCTTC. Its protein is CASSLRLAGAVGGEQFF.

The chain employs TRBV11-2 and TRBJ1-1; 10 bases fit TRBD1. The CDR3 is 14 residues long. Germline CDR1 SGHAT, CDR2 FQNNGV. Germline trimming cut 1 base from V and 10 bases from J; bases unmatched to any gene: 6. The CDR3 sequence: CASSLARDRGGAFF. The CDR3 DNA is TGTGCCAGCAGCTTAGCCCGGGACAGGGGAGGAGCTTTCTTT.

For the CDR3, the DNA is TGTGCCAGCAGTCTCACTAGCGGGGTGTGGAATGAGCAGTTCTTC. Protein: CASSLTSGVWNEQFF. The V gene is TRBV2, the J gene TRBJ2-1; 10 bases line up with TRBD2. Trimming at V came to 5 bases and at J to 7 bases, leaving 8 bases not matched to a gene. CDR3 length: 15 residues. In germline, CDR1 is SNHLY, CDR2 FYNNEI.

This sequence joins TRBV6-5 and TRBJ2-7, with a weak D call TRBD1 (5 bases). Germline V CDR1 and CDR2: MNHEY, SVGAGI. Trimming removed 5 bases from V and 2 bases from J, with 16 bases in between. This CDR3 has 15 amino acids. CDR3 bases: TGTGCCAGCAGTCAAGGGCACAGGCCGACCTACGAGCAGTACTTC. It specifies CASSQGHRPTYEQYF.

The rearrangement links TRBV28 to TRBJ2-5; TRBD1 aligns across 8 bases. This CDR3 is 17 amino acids long. J gave up 4 bases and V 6 bases, and 16 bases lay outside the gene matches. Germline V lookup: CDR1 MDHEN, CDR2 SYDVKM. DNA of the CDR3: TGTGCCAGCAGAACTCCCGGGACAGGTTTAGGGGGAGAGACCCAGTACTTC. It codes for CASRTPGTGLGGETQYF.

J is TRBJ2-1 and V is TRBV27, with D possibly being TRBD2 (6 bases). Deletions cut 6 bases from V and 0 bases from J, with 12 bases between. Germline CDR1 and CDR2: MNHEY and SMNVEV (reference sequence). The CDR3 runs to 15 residues. DNA for the CDR3: TGTGCCAGCAGCGGGGACTGGGGCTCCTACAATGAGCAGTTCTTC. It is translated as CASSGDWGSYNEQFF.

CDR3 DNA: TGTGCCAGCTCACCGCCCGGGACAGGGACGGCAGATACGCAGTATTTT. This translates into CASSPPGTGTADTQYF. This rearrangement joins TRBV18 to TRBJ2-3; TRBD1 matches 9 bases. The CDR3 covers 16 residues. CDR1 KGHSH and CDR2 LQKENI come from the germline V gene. V shed 3 bases, J shed 4 bases, and the junction held 8 bases outside the gene matches.

DNA for the CDR3: TGTGCCAGCAGCTTAGCGCTAGGACAGGCGGATCAGCCCCAGCATTTT. Translated: CASSLALGQADQPQHF. The chain couples TRBV7-9 to TRBJ1-5; 7 bases line up with TRBD1. The CDR3 length is 16 residues. J gave up 5 bases and V 0 bases, and 7 bases lay outside the gene matches. CDR1 is SEHNR and CDR2 is FQNEAQ in the germline V gene (reference sequence).

Note on this clone: Other DNA variants within this sample encode the same CDR3. CDR3 sequence: CASSLGGEETQYF. The CDR3 coding sequence is TGCGCCAGCAGCCTCGGGGGAGAAGAGACCCAGTACTTC. The chain has TRBV5-1 and TRBJ2-5, with a weak D call TRBD2 (6 bases). V lost 4 bases and J lost 3, with 10 bases in between. CDR1 and CDR2 from the germline V gene are SGHRS and YFSETQ. The CDR3 is 13 amino acids.

The chain combines TRBV15 with TRBJ2-5; unclear D gene. Trimming took 2 bases from V and 5 from J, leaving 12 bases between them. The CDR3 contains 14 residues. Germline V CDR1 and CDR2: LNHNV, YYDKDF (reference sequence). CDR3 bases: TGTGCCACCAGCAGACCCGACATTGGGGAGACCCAGTACTTC. Translation: CATSRPDIGETQYF.

This sequence joins TRBV9 and TRBJ2-1; 9 nucleotides match TRBD2. The V segment lost 2 bases and the J segment 4 bases; nucleotides outside the gene matches: 4. The CDR3 runs to 15 residues. CDR1 SGDLS and CDR2 YYNGEE come from the germline V gene. CDR3 region: CASSVPAGGYNEQFF. The CDR3 bases are TGTGCCAGCAGCGTCCCGGCGGGAGGGTACAATGAGCAGTTCTTC.

The genes are TRBV9 and TRBJ2-5; 7 nucleotides line up with TRBD1. The V gene's germline CDR1 is SGDLS and CDR2 YYNGEE. This CDR3 region has 16 residues. V shed 3 bases and J 4 bases; nucleotides not matched to a gene: 12. This chain's CDR3 is CASSDYRGVGVETQYF. In DNA, the CDR3 is TGTGCCAGCAGCGATTACAGGGGCGTGGGGGTAGAGACCCAGTACTTC.

The chain uses TRBV5-1 and TRBJ2-7; TRBD2 agrees at 12 bases. CDR1 SGHRS and CDR2 YFSETQ come from the germline V gene. The V segment lost 6 bases and the J segment 3 bases; nucleotides outside the gene matches: 10. The CDR3 consists of 16 residues. CDR3 loop: CASKRLAGDLLYEQYF. DNA of the CDR3: TGCGCCAGCAAAAGACTAGCGGGAGACCTGCTCTACGAGCAGTACTTC.

This clone was seen just once. The chain joins TRBV5-4 to TRBJ2-5, with TRBD1 as a possible D gene (6 bases). Deletions cut 4 bases from V and 0 bases from J, with 10 bases between. The germline V gene has CDR1 SGHNT and CDR2 YYREEE (reference sequence). The CDR3 extends over 14 amino acids. The CDR3 DNA sequence: TGTGCCAGCAGCCCGGGGACAAACCAAGAGACCCAGTACTTC. Encoded protein: CASSPGTNQETQYF.